What follows describes a single T cell receptor beta chain. The PCR made use of 60 Vbeta and 13 Jbeta primers. Method: immunoSEQ multiplex PCR; TCRdb's copy keeps in-frame clones and lacks some. Of 80,000 to 130,000 clones in the sample, under 80% are singletons; the top ten hold 3% to 4.5%. These data come from a study of cytomegalovirus exposure and HLA in healthy donors. V was cut by 1 base and J by 4 bases, with 10 bases left in between. Germline lookup yields CDR1 SGHDN and CDR2 FVKESK. This CDR3 has 14 residues. This chain joins TRBV14 and TRBJ1-2; TRBD1 might be the D (5 bases). This clonotype originated in a woman between 45 and 65 years old in good health and CMV-seropositive. Sequenced sample: PBMCs. This CDR3 reads CASSQVGGTYGYTF. CDR3 sequence (DNA): TGTGCCAGCAGCCAAGTAGGAGGGACCTATGGCTACACCTTC.